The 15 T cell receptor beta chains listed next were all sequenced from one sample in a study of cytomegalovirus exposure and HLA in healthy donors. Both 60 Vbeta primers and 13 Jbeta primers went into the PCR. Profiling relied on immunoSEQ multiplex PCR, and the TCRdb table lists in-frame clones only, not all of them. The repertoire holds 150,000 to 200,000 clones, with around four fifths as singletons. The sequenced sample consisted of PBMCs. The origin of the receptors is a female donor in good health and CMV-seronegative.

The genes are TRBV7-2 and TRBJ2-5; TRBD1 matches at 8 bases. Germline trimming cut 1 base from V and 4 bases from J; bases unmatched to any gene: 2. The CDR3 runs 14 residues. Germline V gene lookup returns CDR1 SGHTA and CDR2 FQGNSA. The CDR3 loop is CASSLVDRGETQYF. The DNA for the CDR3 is TGTGCCAGCAGCTTAGTCGACAGGGGAGAGACCCAGTACTTC. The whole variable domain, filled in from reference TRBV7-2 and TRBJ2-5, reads GAGVSQSPSNKVTEKGKDVELRCDPISGHTALYWYRQSLGQGLEFLIYFQGNSAPDKSGLPSDRFSAERTGGSVSTLTIQRTQQEDSAVYLCASSLVDRGETQYFGPGTRLLVL.

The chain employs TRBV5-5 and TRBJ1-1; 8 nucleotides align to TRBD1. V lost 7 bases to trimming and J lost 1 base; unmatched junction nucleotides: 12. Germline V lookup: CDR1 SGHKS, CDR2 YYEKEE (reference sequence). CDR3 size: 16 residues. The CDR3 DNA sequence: TGTGCCAGCCTCACCGGAGGGGGACAGGCGAACACTGAAGCTTTCTTT. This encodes CASLTGGGQANTEAFF.

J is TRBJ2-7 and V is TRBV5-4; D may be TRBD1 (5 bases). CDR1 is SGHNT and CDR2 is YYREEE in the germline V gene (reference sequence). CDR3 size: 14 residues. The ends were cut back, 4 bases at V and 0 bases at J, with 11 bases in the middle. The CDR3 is CASSNYRTSYEQYF. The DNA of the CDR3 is TGTGCCAGCAGCAACTACAGGACCTCCTACGAGCAGTACTTC.

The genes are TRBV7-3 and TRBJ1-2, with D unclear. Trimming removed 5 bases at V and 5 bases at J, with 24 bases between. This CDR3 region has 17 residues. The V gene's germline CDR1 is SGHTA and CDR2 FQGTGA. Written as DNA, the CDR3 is TGTGCCAGCAGCCAAGACTCCCGGTCCGGAAAATATTATGGCTACACCTTC. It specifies CASSQDSRSGKYYGYTF.

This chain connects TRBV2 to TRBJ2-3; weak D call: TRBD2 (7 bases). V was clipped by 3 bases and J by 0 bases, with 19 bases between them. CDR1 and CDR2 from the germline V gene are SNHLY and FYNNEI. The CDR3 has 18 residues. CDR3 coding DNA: TGTGCCAGCAGTGACGGTATATCGGCGGGGGCTAGCACAGATACGCAGTATTTT. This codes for CASSDGISAGASTDTQYF.

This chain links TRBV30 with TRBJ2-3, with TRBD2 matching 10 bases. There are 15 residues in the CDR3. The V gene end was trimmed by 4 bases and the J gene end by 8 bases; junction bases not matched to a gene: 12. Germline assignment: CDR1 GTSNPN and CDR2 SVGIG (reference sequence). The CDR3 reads CAWTSSGGAFGTQYF. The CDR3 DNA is TGTGCCTGGACTTCCAGCGGGGGGGCCTTCGGTACGCAGTATTTT.

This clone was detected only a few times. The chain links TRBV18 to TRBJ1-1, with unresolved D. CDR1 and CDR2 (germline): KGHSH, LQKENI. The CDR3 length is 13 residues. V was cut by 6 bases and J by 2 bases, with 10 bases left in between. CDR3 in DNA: TGTGCCAGCTCCGCGAACAGAAACACTGAAGCTTTCTTT. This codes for CASSANRNTEAFF.

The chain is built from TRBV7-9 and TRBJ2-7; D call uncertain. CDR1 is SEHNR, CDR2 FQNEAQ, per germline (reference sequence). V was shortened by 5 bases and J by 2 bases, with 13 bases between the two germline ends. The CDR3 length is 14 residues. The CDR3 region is CASSPTSLTYEQYF. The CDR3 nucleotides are TGTGCCAGCAGCCCGACAAGCCTGACCTACGAGCAGTACTTC.

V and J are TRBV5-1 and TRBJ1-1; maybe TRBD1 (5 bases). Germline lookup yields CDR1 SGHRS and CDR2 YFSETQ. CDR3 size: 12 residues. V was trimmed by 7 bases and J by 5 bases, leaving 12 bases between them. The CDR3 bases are TGCGCCAGCGGGGCGTTGCAGACTGAAGCTTTCTTT. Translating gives CASGALQTEAFF.

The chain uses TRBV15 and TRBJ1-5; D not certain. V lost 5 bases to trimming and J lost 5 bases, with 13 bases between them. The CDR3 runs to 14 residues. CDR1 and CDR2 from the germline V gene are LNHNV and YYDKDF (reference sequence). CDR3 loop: CATSDKVRHQPQHF. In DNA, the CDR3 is TGTGCCACCAGCGACAAGGTTAGGCATCAGCCCCAGCATTTT.

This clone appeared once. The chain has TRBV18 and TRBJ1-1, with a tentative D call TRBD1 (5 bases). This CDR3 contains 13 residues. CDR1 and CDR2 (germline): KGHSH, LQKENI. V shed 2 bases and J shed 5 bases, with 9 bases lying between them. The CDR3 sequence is CASSPGAGTEAFF. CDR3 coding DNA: TGTGCCAGCTCACCAGGGGCGGGGACTGAAGCTTTCTTT. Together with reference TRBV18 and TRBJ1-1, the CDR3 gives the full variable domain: NAGVMQNPRHLVRRRGQEARLRCSPMKGHSHVYWYRQLPEEGLKFMVYLQKENIIDESGMPKERFSAEFPKEGPSILRIQQVVRGDSAAYFCASSPGAGTEAFFGQGTRLTVV.

The CDR3 protein is CASSTFAGAALNTEAFF. The CDR3 nucleotides read TGTGCCAGTAGTACGTTTGCTGGGGCGGCCCTGAACACTGAAGCTTTCTTT. The rearrangement links TRBV19 to TRBJ1-1; perhaps TRBD1 as D (5 bases). The CDR3 is made up of 17 amino acids. V lost 4 bases, J lost 0 bases, and 18 bases lay in between. The germline V gene has CDR1 LNHDA and CDR2 SQIVND (reference sequence).

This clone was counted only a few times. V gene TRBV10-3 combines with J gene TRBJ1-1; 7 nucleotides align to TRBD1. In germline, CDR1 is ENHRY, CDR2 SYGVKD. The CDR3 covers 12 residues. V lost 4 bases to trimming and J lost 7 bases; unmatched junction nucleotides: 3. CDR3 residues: CAISGGTDEAFF. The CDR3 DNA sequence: TGTGCCATCAGTGGGGGGACAGATGAAGCTTTCTTT.

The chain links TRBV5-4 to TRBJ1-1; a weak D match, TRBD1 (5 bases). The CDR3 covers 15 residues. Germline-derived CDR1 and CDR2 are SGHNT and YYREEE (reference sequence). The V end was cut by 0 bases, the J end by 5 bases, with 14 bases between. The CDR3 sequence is CASSLGQTGGTEAFF. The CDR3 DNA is TGTGCCAGCAGCTTGGGGCAAACTGGGGGGACTGAAGCTTTCTTT.

CDR3 loop: CASSEWGTGFYGYTF. In nucleotides, the CDR3 is TGTGCCAGCAGTGAATGGGGGACAGGGTTCTATGGCTACACCTTC. V usage is TRBV25-1 and J usage is TRBJ1-2, with 9 positions matching TRBD1. The CDR3 extends over 15 amino acids. Germline CDR1 and CDR2: MGHDK and SYGVNS. The V gene end was trimmed by 1 base and the J gene end by 4 bases; junction bases not matched to a gene: 4.